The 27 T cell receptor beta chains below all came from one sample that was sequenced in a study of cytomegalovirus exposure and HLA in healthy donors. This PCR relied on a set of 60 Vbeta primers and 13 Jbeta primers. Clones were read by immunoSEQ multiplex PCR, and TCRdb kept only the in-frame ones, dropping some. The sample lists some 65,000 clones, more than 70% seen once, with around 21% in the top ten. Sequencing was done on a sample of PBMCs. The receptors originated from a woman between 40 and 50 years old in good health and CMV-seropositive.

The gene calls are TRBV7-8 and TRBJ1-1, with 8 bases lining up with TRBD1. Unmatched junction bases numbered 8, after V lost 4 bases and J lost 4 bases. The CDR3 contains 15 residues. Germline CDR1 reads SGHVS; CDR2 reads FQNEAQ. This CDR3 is CASSSDRGGATEAFF. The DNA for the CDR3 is TGTGCCAGCAGCTCCGACAGGGGTGGTGCCACTGAAGCTTTCTTT. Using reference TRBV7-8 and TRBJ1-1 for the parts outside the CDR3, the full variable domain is GAGVSQSPRYKVAKRGQDVALRCDPISGHVSLFWYQQALGQGPEFLTYFQNEAQLDKSGLPSDRFFAERPEGSVSTLKIQRTQQEDSAVYLCASSSDRGGATEAFFGQGTRLTVV.

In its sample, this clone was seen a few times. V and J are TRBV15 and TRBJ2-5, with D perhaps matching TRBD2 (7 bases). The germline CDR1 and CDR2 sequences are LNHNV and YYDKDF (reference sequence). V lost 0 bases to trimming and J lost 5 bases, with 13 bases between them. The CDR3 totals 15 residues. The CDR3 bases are TGTGCCACCAGCAGAGAGAGGGGGGGAGGGGAGACCCAGTACTTC. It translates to CATSRERGGGETQYF. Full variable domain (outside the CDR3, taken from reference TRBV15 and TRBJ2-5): DAMVIQNPRYQVTQFGKPVTLSCSQTLNHNVMYWYQQKSSQAPKLLFHYYDKDFNNEADTPDNFQSRRPNTSFCFLDIRSPGLGDTAMYLCATSRERGGGETQYFGPGTRLLVL.

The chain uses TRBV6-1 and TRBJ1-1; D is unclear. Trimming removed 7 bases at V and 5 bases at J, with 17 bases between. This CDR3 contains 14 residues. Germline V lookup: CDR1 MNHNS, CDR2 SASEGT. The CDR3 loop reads CASTVSGESTEAFF. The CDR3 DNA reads TGTGCCAGCACCGTCAGTGGGGAGAGTACTGAAGCTTTCTTT.

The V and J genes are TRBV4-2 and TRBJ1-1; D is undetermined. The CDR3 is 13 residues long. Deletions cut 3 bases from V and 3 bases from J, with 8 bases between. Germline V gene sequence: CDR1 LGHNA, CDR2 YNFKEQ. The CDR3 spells CASSHPRDTEAFF. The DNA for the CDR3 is TGTGCCAGCAGCCATCCGAGGGACACTGAAGCTTTCTTT.

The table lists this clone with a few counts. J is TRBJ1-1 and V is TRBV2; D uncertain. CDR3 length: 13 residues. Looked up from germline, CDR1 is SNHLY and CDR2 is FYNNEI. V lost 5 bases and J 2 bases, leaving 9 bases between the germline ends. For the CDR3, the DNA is TGTGCCAGCAGTAGAGGGCCTAACACTGAAGCTTTCTTT. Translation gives CASSRGPNTEAFF.

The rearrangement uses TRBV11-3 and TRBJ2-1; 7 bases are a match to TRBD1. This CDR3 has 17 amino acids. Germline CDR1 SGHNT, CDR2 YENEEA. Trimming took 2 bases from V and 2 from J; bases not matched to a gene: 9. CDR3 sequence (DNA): TGTGCCAGCAGCTTAACCACCGGGACAGACCCCTACAATGAGCAGTTCTTC. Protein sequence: CASSLTTGTDPYNEQFF.

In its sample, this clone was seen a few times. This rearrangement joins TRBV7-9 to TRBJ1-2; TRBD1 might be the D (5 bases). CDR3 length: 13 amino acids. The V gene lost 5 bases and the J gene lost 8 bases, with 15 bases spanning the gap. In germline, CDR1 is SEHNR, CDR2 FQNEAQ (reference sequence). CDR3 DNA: TGTGCCAGCAGCCATGGGGCAGGCGGCGGCTACACCTTC. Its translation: CASSHGAGGGYTF.

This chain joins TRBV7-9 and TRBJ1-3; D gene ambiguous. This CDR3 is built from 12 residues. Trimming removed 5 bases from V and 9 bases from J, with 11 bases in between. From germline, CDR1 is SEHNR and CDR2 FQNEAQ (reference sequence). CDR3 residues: CASSTKGGTIYF. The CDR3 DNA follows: TGTGCCAGCAGCACCAAGGGAGGCACCATATATTTT.

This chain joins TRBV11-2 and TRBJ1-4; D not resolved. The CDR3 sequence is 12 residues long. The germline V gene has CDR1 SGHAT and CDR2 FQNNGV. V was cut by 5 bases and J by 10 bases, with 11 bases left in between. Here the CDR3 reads CASSPRSGKLFF. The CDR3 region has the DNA TGTGCCAGCAGCCCCAGATCGGGAAAACTGTTTTTT.

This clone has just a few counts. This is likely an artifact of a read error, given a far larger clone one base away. The CDR3: CASSQVLGHGYTF. The DNA of the CDR3 is TGCGCCAGCAGCCAAGTTTTGGGGCACGGCTACACCTTC. This chain connects TRBV4-1 to TRBJ1-2, with D possibly matching TRBD1 (5 bases). Trimming shortened V by 1 base and J by 8 bases, and 11 bases separated the two germline ends. In germline, CDR1 is MGHRA, CDR2 YSYEKL. There are 13 residues in the CDR3.

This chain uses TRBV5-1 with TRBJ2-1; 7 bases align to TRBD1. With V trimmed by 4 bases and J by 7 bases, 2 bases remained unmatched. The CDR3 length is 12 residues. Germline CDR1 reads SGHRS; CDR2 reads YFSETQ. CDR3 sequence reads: CASSRQGNEQFF. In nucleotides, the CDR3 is TGCGCCAGCAGCCGACAGGGTAATGAGCAGTTCTTC.

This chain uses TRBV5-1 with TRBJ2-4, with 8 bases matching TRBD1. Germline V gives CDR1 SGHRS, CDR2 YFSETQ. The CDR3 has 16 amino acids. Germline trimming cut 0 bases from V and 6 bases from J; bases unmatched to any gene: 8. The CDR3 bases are TGCGCCAGCAGCTTGGTGGGACAGGTGGGGGGAAACATTCAGTACTTC. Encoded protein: CASSLVGQVGGNIQYF.

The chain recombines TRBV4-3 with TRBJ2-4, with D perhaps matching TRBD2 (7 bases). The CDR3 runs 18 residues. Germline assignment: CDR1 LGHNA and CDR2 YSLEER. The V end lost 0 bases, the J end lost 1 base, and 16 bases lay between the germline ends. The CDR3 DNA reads TGCGCCAGCAGCCAAGAGAGGGGGGGTAGTTTGGCCAAAAACATTCAGTACTTC. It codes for CASSQERGGSLAKNIQYF.

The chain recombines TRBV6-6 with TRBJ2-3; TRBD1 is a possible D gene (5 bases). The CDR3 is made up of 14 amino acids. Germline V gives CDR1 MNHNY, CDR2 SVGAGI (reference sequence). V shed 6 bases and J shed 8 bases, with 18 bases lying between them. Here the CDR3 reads CASSPGLTVGTQYF. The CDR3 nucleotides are TGTGCCAGCAGCCCCGGTCTGACAGTCGGTACGCAGTATTTT.

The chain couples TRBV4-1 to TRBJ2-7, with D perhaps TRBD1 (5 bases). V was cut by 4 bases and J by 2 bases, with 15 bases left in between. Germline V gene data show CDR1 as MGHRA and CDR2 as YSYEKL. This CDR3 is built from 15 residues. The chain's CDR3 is CASSPGPGQTYEQYF. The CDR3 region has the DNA TGCGCCAGCAGCCCGGGCCCAGGGCAGACCTACGAGCAGTACTTC.

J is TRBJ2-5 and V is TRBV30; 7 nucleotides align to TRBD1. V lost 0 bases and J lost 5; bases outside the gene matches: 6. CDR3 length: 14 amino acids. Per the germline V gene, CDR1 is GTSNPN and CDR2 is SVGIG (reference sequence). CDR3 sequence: CAWSVDRVTETQYF. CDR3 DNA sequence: TGTGCCTGGAGTGTTGACAGGGTAACGGAGACCCAGTACTTC.

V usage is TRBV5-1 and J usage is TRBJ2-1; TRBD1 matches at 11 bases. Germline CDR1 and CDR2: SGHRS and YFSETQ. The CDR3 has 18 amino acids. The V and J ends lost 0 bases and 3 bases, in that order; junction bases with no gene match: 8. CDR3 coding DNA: TGCGCCAGCAGCTTGGTGTTTCGTGGGACAGGGGGCTACAATGAGCAGTTCTTC. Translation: CASSLVFRGTGGYNEQFF.

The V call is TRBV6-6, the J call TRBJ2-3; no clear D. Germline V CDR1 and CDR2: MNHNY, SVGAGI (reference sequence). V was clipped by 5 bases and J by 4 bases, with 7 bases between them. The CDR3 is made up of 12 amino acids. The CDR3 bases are TGTGCCAGCAGTGCAACACCAGATACGCAGTATTTT. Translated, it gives CASSATPDTQYF.

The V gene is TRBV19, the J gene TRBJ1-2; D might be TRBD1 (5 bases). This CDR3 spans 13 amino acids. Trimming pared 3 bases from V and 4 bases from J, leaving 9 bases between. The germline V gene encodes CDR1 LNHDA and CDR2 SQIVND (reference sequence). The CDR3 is CASSMGGSYGYTF. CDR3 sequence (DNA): TGTGCCAGTAGTATGGGGGGTTCCTATGGCTACACCTTC.

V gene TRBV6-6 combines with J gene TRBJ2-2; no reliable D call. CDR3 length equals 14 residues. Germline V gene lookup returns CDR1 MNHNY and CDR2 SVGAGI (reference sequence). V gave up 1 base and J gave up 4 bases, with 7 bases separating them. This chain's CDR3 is CASSYLTFTGELFF. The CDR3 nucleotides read TGTGCCAGCAGTTACTTAACATTCACCGGGGAGCTGTTTTTT.

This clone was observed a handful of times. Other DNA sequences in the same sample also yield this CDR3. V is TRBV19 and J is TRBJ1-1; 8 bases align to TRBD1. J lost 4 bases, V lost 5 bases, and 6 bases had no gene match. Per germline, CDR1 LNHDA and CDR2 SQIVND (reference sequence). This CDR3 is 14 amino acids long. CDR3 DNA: TGTGCCAGTAGTGTGACAGGGGTCGGCACTGAAGCTTTCTTT. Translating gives CASSVTGVGTEAFF.

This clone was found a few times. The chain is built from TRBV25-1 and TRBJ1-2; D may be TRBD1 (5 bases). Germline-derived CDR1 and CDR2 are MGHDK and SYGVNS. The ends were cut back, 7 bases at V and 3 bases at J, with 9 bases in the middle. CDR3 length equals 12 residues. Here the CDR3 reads CASKPGDYGYTF. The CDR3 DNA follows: TGTGCCAGCAAACCGGGGGACTATGGCTACACCTTC.

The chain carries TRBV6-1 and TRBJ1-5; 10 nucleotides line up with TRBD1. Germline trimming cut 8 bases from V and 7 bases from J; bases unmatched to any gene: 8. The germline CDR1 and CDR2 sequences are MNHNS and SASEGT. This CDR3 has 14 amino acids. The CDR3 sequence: CASRVRQGAQPQHF. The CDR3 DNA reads TGTGCCAGCCGCGTGAGACAGGGGGCGCAGCCCCAGCATTTT.

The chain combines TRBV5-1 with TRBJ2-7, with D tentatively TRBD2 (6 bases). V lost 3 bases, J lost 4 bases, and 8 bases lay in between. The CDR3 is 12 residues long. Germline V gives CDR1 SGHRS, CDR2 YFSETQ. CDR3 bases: TGCGCCAGCAGCTATGGGGGGTACGAGCAGTACTTC. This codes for CASSYGGYEQYF.

The CDR3 loop is CASSLGGLNTEAFF. CDR3 coding DNA: TGTGCCAGCAGCTTGGGGGGCCTGAACACTGAAGCTTTCTTT. The rearrangement joins TRBV5-6 to TRBJ1-1; TRBD1 is a possible D gene (5 bases). V lost 0 bases and J 0 bases, leaving 6 bases between the germline ends. The germline V gene has CDR1 SGHDT and CDR2 YYEEEE. The CDR3 spans 14 residues.

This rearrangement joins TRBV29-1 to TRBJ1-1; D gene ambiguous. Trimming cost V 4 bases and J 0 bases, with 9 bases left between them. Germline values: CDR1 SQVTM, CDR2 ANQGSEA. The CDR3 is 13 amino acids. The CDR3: CSVGDGVNTEAFF. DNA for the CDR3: TGCAGCGTTGGTGACGGAGTGAACACTGAAGCTTTCTTT.

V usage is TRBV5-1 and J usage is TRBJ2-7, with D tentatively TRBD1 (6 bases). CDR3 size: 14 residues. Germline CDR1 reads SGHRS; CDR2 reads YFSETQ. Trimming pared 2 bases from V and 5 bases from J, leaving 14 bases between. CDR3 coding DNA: TGCGCCAGCAGCTTTTCAGGGGACGAAAACGAGCAGTACTTC. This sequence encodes CASSFSGDENEQYF.